This TCR beta chain was recovered during a study of cytomegalovirus exposure and HLA in healthy donors. CDR1 and CDR2 from the germline V gene are MGHRA and YSYEKL. Trimming removed 1 base at V and 0 bases at J, with 13 bases between. This CDR3 contains 18 residues. PCR employed 60 Vbeta and 13 Jbeta primers. Method: immunoSEQ multiplex PCR; TCRdb's copy keeps in-frame clones and lacks some. The repertoire has about 150,000 clones, 70% to 90% of them found once; the top ten carry approximately 2%. Sequences were obtained from PBMCs. This chain links TRBV4-1 with TRBJ1-6; TRBD1 is a possible D gene (6 bases). This receptor was taken from a woman aged 18 to 35 in good health and CMV-seronegative. Written as DNA, the CDR3 is TGCGCCAGCAGCCAAGGACATTCAGGGGCCTCCTATAATTCACCCCTCCACTTT. Translated, it gives CASSQGHSGASYNSPLHF.